Following are 3 T cell receptor beta chains from one sample sequenced in a study of cytomegalovirus exposure and HLA in healthy donors. Use of 60 Vbeta and 13 Jbeta primers characterized the PCR. The method was immunoSEQ multiplex PCR; TCRdb's version includes in-frame clones alone and lacks a portion of them. The table records around 99,000 clones, about 72% of them present only once. The sample taken for sequencing was PBMCs. These receptors were taken from a man younger than 35 in good health and CMV-seronegative.

V is TRBV7-9 and J is TRBJ1-3; 8 nucleotides match TRBD1. This CDR3 is built from 15 residues. CDR1 is SEHNR and CDR2 is FQNEAQ in the germline V gene (reference sequence). V was pared by 2 bases and J by 3 bases, with 3 bases of the junction left unmatched. The CDR3 region has the DNA TGTGCCAGCAGCTTACCCGGACAGGGTGGAAACACCATATATTTT. Translated: CASSLPGQGGNTIYF.

The chain links TRBV7-8 to TRBJ2-5, with D possibly being TRBD1 (6 bases). Germline V gene sequence: CDR1 SGHVS, CDR2 FQNEAQ. Trimming left V 5 bases short and J 3 bases short, with 13 bases between. This CDR3 has 14 residues. The CDR3 sequence is CASSPTGMKETQYF. The CDR3, as DNA: TGTGCCAGCAGCCCTACAGGGATGAAAGAGACCCAGTACTTC.

The chain recombines TRBV7-3 with TRBJ2-2; possibly TRBD2 for D (6 bases). This CDR3 has 17 amino acids. Trimming shortened V by 1 base and J by 4 bases, and 16 bases separated the two germline ends. The germline CDR1 and CDR2 sequences are SGHTA and FQGTGA. CDR3: CASSLMAAGPTTGELFF. As DNA, the CDR3 is TGTGCCAGCAGCTTAATGGCTGCGGGACCTACCACCGGGGAGCTGTTTTTT.